The clone carrying this T cell receptor beta chain was recorded only once. What it binds is not known. This entry is derived from a study of glioma-infiltrating T cells. There are 15 residues in the CDR3. Per germline, CDR1 SGHRS and CDR2 YFSETQ. Unmatched junction bases numbered 16, after V lost 6 bases and J lost 7 bases. Amplification of TCR alpha and beta CDR3 regions from RNA used iRepertoire nested multiplex PCR. Tissue mRNA or PBMC total RNA, roughly 85-450 ng, went into one-step reverse transcription and amplification. MiXCR, run by TCRdb on the multiplex PCR reads, gives a single entry per CDR3 protein. Of about 110,000 distinct CDR3 sequences listed, less than 30% are singletons. General study findings and limits: Tissue-blood divergence was below expectation in non-neoplastic patients, above in gliomas. Tissue and blood shared very few CDR3 sequences.

The V gene is TRBV5-1, the J gene TRBJ2-7; 7 bases map to TRBD1. The clonotype was recovered from a human donor with low-grade glioma or glioblastoma, undergoing nonglioma brain surgery, or in good health (not recorded which). Material for sequencing was glioma tissue, nonneoplastic brain tissue, or PBMCs (not recorded which). Here the CDR3 reads CASNLDPTGSREQYF. The CDR3 DNA follows: TGCGCCAGCAACCTCGATCCGACAGGGTCTCGGGAGCAGTACTTC.